This T cell receptor beta chain was sequenced in a study of blood T cell repertoires in COVID-19. The overall study: Both acute and convalescent COVID-19 samples were obtained from the United States, Italy and Spain. From T cells, B-cell-depleted T cells, or PBMCs came the material, which was cDNA or gDNA.

Seattle patient enrollment occurred during active infection, with longitudinal follow-up thereafter. Trimming left V 1 base short and J 4 bases short, with 10 bases between. This CDR3 region has 14 residues. Germline V gene data show CDR1 as MNHNS and CDR2 as SASEGT. In the study's own analysis: Estimated nucleated cell counts came from reference gene primer amplification. Generated by immunoSEQ multiplex PCR, the TCRdb table keeps only in-frame clones and is missing some. D and trimming come from the DNA, and the V and J calls and clone size come from that table. The sample shows around 53,000 clones, 85% to 90% of them seen only once.

This sequence joins TRBV6-1 and TRBJ1-1, with D unclear. This TCR came from a woman in her sixties with COVID-19, enrolled during active disease. The sample consisted of peripheral blood. CDR3 bases: TGTGCCAGCAGTGAAGAGGCCCCGGGCACTGAAGCTTTCTTT. Translation gives CASSEEAPGTEAFF.